This T cell receptor beta chain comes out of a study of blood T cell repertoires in COVID-19. Whole-study context: COVID-19 samples from acute and convalescent phases originated in the United States, Italy and Spain.

In the original processing: For nucleated cells, counts were estimated from reference gene primer amplification. Sequencing used immunoSEQ multiplex PCR; TCRdb keeps in-frame clones, though not all of them. For V, J and clone size, that table is used; D and trimming come from the DNA. The table lists around 100,000 clones, about 89% of them singletons. The V and J ends lost 0 bases and 5 bases respectively, with 11 bases between them. Germline lookup yields CDR1 SGHRS and CDR2 YFSETQ. The CDR3 spans 14 residues. During active infection, Seattle patients enrolled and were then monitored through disease.

The receptor was isolated from a man between 60 and 70 years old with COVID-19, enrolled during active disease. The sample taken for sequencing was peripheral blood. The V and J genes are TRBV5-1 and TRBJ2-5, with a weak D call TRBD1 (6 bases). The CDR3, as DNA: TGCGCCAGCAGCTTGGCCTTGGACAGCGAGACCCAGTACTTC. Its translation: CASSLALDSETQYF.